This T cell receptor (beta chain) was observed in a study of response to subunit inactivated influenza vaccine. Germline CDR1 reads SGHRS; CDR2 reads YFSETQ. The CDR3 covers 12 residues. The J segment lost 4 bases and the V segment lost 7 bases, leaving 4 bases of the junction unmatched. TCRdb passed the RT-PCR reads through MiXCR, listing each CDR3 protein once. The sample records 450,000 to 500,000 distinct CDR3 sequences, approximately 11% being singletons. The sequence was collected from a middle-aged man who received an inactivated influenza vaccine. The sample was PBMCs from blood, taken 40 to 50 days after vaccination. V gene TRBV5-1 combines with J gene TRBJ1-1; TRBD1 matches at 7 bases. The CDR3 here is CASRRDSTEAFF. CDR3 DNA: TGCGCCAGCCGCCGGGACAGCACTGAAGCTTTCTTT.